Listed here are 23 T cell receptor beta chains from one sample, sequenced in a study of molecular identifiers for immune sequencing clone quantification. TCRdb recomputed calls from the PCR reads with MiXCR, one row per CDR3 protein. The data contain about 630,000 distinct CDR3 sequences, about 25% of them singletons. Material: naive CD8+ T cells from blood, with Jurkat cell RNA spiked in. Subset denoted: FACS-sorted CD8+CD4-CCR7+CD45RA+ naive T cells. Every receptor here comes from a human donor in good health. Some libraries in this study had Jurkat cell RNA spiked in.

This clonotype was counted only a few times. The J gene is TRBJ2-7, the V gene TRBV7-9, with D unresolved. The CDR3 length is 16 residues. Germline CDR1 SEHNR, CDR2 FQNEAQ (reference sequence). V was pared by 0 bases and J by 7 bases, with 19 bases between. The CDR3 nucleotides read TGTGCCAGCAGCTTAGCCTACTTAGGCCGGCCTGGAGAGCAGTACTTC. It translates to CASSLAYLGRPGEQYF.

A remark on this clonotype: Just one base apart from a much larger clone, this may be a read error. J is TRBJ2-7 and V is TRBV4-2, with 7 bases matching TRBD2. The CDR3 is made up of 14 amino acids. Germline V lookup: CDR1 LGHNA, CDR2 YNFKEQ. Here the CDR3 reads CASGHSGPSYEQYF. CDR3 nucleotide sequence: TGTGCCAGCGGCCATAGCGGGCCCTCCTACGAGCAGTACTTC.

This clonotype has a count of ten or more. The CDR3 is CSASDLGLAANYEQYF. The DNA for the CDR3 is TGCAGTGCTAGCGACCTGGGACTAGCCGCAAACTACGAGCAGTACTTC. The chain employs TRBV20-1 and TRBJ2-7; TRBD2 matches 9 bases. The CDR3 is 16 amino acids. Per the germline V gene, CDR1 is DFQATT and CDR2 is SNEGSKA (reference sequence). V lost 3 bases to trimming and J lost 3 bases; unmatched junction nucleotides: 12.

This clonotype came up once. A read error is possible here, since a much larger clone lies one base away. The rearrangement uses TRBV6-2 or TRBV6-3 and TRBJ1-5; maybe TRBD1 (6 bases). Trimming shortened V by 7 bases and J by 5 bases, and 15 bases separated the two germline ends. The V gene's germline CDR1 is MNHEY and CDR2 SVGEGT. This CDR3 is 14 amino acids long. CDR3 sequence: CASTTHTGYQPQHF. Here the CDR3 DNA reads TGTGCCAGCACCACCCACACAGGGTATCAGCCCCAGCATTTT.

This clonotype was observed once. Possible read error: a much larger clone is one base away. V and J are TRBV7-2 and TRBJ2-1, with 8 bases lining up with TRBD2. CDR3 length equals 17 residues. Germline trimming cut 0 bases from V and 3 bases from J; bases unmatched to any gene: 7. Germline V gene lookup returns CDR1 SGHTA and CDR2 FQGNSA. The CDR3 DNA sequence: TGTGCCAGCAGCTTAGCGGGGATTAGCGGGGACTACAATGAGCAGTTCTTC. Its translation: CASSLAGISGDYNEQFF.

J is TRBJ2-5 and V is TRBV25-1, with D perhaps TRBD1 (6 bases). Germline V gives CDR1 MGHDK, CDR2 SYGVNS. Trimming took 2 bases from V and 2 from J, leaving 12 bases between them. The CDR3 consists of 15 residues. The CDR3 spells CASSELWTDQETQYF. CDR3 coding DNA: TGTGCCAGCAGTGAACTCTGGACAGATCAAGAGACCCAGTACTTC.

In this sample, this clonotype turned up many times. V and J are TRBV12-3 or TRBV12-4 and TRBJ1-5; D is possibly TRBD1 (6 bases). The CDR3 contains 14 residues. V lost 6 bases, J lost 3 bases, and 12 bases lay in between. The CDR3 region has the DNA TGTGCCAGCAGCGCTGGACAGTTCAATCAGCCCCAGCATTTT. It specifies CASSAGQFNQPQHF.

This clonotype was counted only a few times. This rearrangement joins TRBV2 to TRBJ1-2, with 7 bases lining up with TRBD1. The germline CDR1 and CDR2 sequences are SNHLY and FYNNEI. V was clipped by 5 bases and J by 8 bases; unmatched bases: 5. The CDR3 runs 12 residues. The CDR3: CASSRAQGGYTF. CDR3 bases: TGTGCCAGCAGTAGGGCACAGGGGGGCTACACCTTC.

Notes on this clonotype: This CDR3 fails to terminate in the conserved phenylalanine or tryptophan, so it likely reflects a read error. The rearrangement links TRBV9 to TRBJ2-3; D gene ambiguous. Germline lookup yields CDR1 SGDLS and CDR2 YYNGEE. Trimming removed 0 bases at V and 4 bases at J, with 12 bases between. The CDR3 is made up of 15 amino acids. The CDR3 DNA is TGTGCCAGCAGCGTAGGAGCCTCCAGCGCAGATACGCAGTATCTT. It specifies CASSVGASSADTQYL.

This clonotype showed up just a few times. The gene calls are TRBV24-1 and TRBJ1-5; possible D gene TRBD1, 5 bases. Looked up from germline, CDR1 is KGHDR and CDR2 is SFDVKD. V was shortened by 2 bases and J by 4 bases, with 14 bases between the two germline ends. The CDR3 totals 16 residues. The CDR3 bases are TGTGCCACCAGTGATTCGGGGGGGAGTTGGAATCAGCCCCAGCATTTT. Protein: CATSDSGGSWNQPQHF.

This clonotype was counted many times. The chain uses TRBV29-1 and TRBJ1-2; D perhaps matches TRBD1 (6 bases). Trimming took off 2 bases at V and 2 bases at J, with 9 bases between the two ends. This CDR3 is built from 13 residues. CDR1 and CDR2 (germline): SQVTM, ANQGSEA. The CDR3 reads CSVETGRNYGYTF. The CDR3 region has the DNA TGCAGCGTTGAAACAGGGAGGAACTATGGCTACACCTTC. The full variable domain, its missing parts supplied by reference TRBV29-1 and TRBJ1-2, is SAVISQKPSRDICQRGTSLTIQCQVDSQVTMMFWYRQQPGQSLTLIATANQGSEATYESGFVIDKFPISRPNLTFSTLTVSNMSPEDSSIYLCSVETGRNYGYTFGSGTRLTVV.

This clonotype was seen ten or more times. The chain has TRBV30 and TRBJ2-3, with 10 bases that match TRBD2. With V trimmed by 1 base and J by 9 bases, 13 bases remained unmatched. CDR1 is GTSNPN, CDR2 SVGIG, per germline (reference sequence). The CDR3 spans 16 residues. In nucleotides, the CDR3 is TGTGCCTGGAGTGGAGCTAGCGGGGGAGCTCAGATAACGCAGTATTTT. Its protein product is CAWSGASGGAQITQYF.

This clonotype was recorded at least ten times. The V call is TRBV7-9, the J call TRBJ1-5; no clear D gene. Trimming took 4 bases from V and 5 from J, leaving 6 bases between them. Germline values: CDR1 SEHNR, CDR2 FQNEAQ (reference sequence). The length of the CDR3 is 12 residues. The DNA of the CDR3 is TGTGCCAGCAGCTCGGCAGATCAGCCCCAGCATTTT. This gives the protein CASSSADQPQHF.

This clonotype was seen a handful of times. V usage is TRBV28 and J usage is TRBJ2-7; D uncertain. The CDR3 extends over 13 amino acids. The V gene's germline CDR1 is MDHEN and CDR2 SYDVKM. With 5 bases removed from V and 6 bases from J, the gap between germline ends came to 14 bases. The CDR3 region is CASSPPLFVEQYF. In DNA form, the CDR3 reads TGTGCCAGCAGTCCCCCCTTGTTTGTCGAGCAGTACTTC. The entire variable domain, with the rest obtained from reference TRBV28 and TRBJ2-7, is as follows: DVKVTQSSRYLVKRTGEKVFLECVQDMDHENMFWYRQDPGLGLRLIYFSYDVKMKEKGDIPEGYSVSREKKERFSLILESASTNQTSMYLCASSPPLFVEQYFGPGTRLTVT.

In this sample, this clonotype turned up once. This chain joins TRBV5-3 and TRBJ2-3; D remains unclear. TRBV5-3 belongs to the ORF category, with a function that is uncertain. V dropped 8 bases and J dropped 4 bases, with 14 bases sitting between them. The length of the CDR3 is 13 residues. The CDR3 DNA sequence: TGTGCCAGCACCGCGGCGGCCCCAGATACGCAGTATTTT. Its protein is CASTAAAPDTQYF.

This clonotype was detected ten times or more. The chain couples TRBV3-1 to TRBJ2-1; D is uncertain. The ends were cut back, 1 base at V and 8 bases at J, with 9 bases in the middle. Germline CDR1 and CDR2: LGHDT and YNNKEL (reference sequence). The CDR3 is 13 amino acids. The chain's CDR3 is CASSQALGYEQFF. CDR3 nucleotide sequence: TGTGCCAGCAGCCAAGCTCTCGGGTATGAGCAGTTCTTC.

This clonotype has only a few counts. A read error is possible here, since a much larger clone lies one base away. The CDR3, as DNA: TGTGCCAGCAGCTGGGAGGAGACCCAGTACTTC. It specifies CASSWEETQYF. The chain employs TRBV7-9 and TRBJ2-5; possible D gene TRBD2, 5 bases. The CDR3 contains 11 residues. Looked up from germline, CDR1 is SEHNR and CDR2 is FQNEAQ (reference sequence). Between the trimmed V and J ends, which lost 4 bases and 5 bases, there was a span of 5 bases. Full variable domain (remainder filled in from reference TRBV7-9 and TRBJ2-5): DTGVSQNPRHKITKRGQNVTFRCDPISEHNRLYWYRQTLGQGPEFLTYFQNEAQLEKSRLLSDRFSAERPKGSFSTLEIQRTEQGDSAMYLCASSWEETQYFGPGTRLLVL.

This clonotype showed up many times. The chain recombines TRBV23-1 with TRBJ2-7; D assignment may be TRBD1 or TRBD2 (6 bases each). TRBV23-1 is an ORF, with its function uncertain. The CDR3 consists of 15 residues. Deletions cut 5 bases from V and 2 bases from J, with 16 bases between. The CDR3 reads CASSGSGGAAYEQYF. CDR3 in DNA: TGCGCCAGCAGTGGTTCCGGGGGCGCGGCCTACGAGCAGTACTTC.

As to this clonotype: This may be a read error, as it is one base from a much larger clone. The chain employs TRBV20-1 and TRBJ1-4; no clear D gene. The V end was cut by 6 bases, the J end by 7 bases, with 15 bases between. The CDR3 spans 13 residues. Germline CDR1 reads DFQATT; CDR2 reads SNEGSKA (reference sequence). CDR3 loop: CSAPSAGGEKLFF. CDR3 sequence (DNA): TGCAGTGCGCCGAGTGCGGGAGGTGAAAAACTGTTTTTT.

CDR3 sequence (DNA): TGTGCCTGGAGTCCCTTAGGTTGGGACGAGCAGTACTTC. It codes for CAWSPLGWDEQYF. This chain joins TRBV30 and TRBJ2-7; D remains ambiguous. Germline V gene lookup returns CDR1 GTSNPN and CDR2 SVGIG (reference sequence). The CDR3 is made up of 13 amino acids. V lost 2 bases to trimming and J lost 5 bases, with 13 bases between them.

This clonotype was counted many times. The genes are TRBV5-6 and TRBJ1-1; no clear D. The V gene's germline CDR1 is SGHDT and CDR2 YYEEEE. V lost 3 bases and J lost 0, with 12 bases in between. The CDR3 has 15 residues. The CDR3 region is CASSYNSVLNTEAFF. The CDR3 region has the DNA TGTGCCAGCAGCTATAACAGCGTCCTGAACACTGAAGCTTTCTTT.

This clonotype was found many times. The chain links TRBV9 to TRBJ2-7, with 7 bases aligning to TRBD2. This CDR3 is built from 14 residues. Germline V lookup: CDR1 SGDLS, CDR2 YYNGEE. V trimming: 4 bases; J trimming: 3 bases; junction bases outside the gene matches: 7. CDR3 bases: TGTGCCAGCAGCTTGACTAGCATCAGCTACGAGCAGTACTTC. Its protein is CASSLTSISYEQYF.

This clonotype turned up a few times. The chain carries TRBV5-6 and TRBJ1-2; a weak D match, TRBD1 (5 bases). Germline values: CDR1 SGHDT, CDR2 YYEEEE. The germline V and J ends were trimmed by 4 bases and 7 bases, with 20 bases remaining between them. CDR3 length: 15 amino acids. CDR3 sequence (DNA): TGTGCCAGCAGCCCGACGGGGGTAGGGTCACTTGGCTACACCTTC. Residues: CASSPTGVGSLGYTF.